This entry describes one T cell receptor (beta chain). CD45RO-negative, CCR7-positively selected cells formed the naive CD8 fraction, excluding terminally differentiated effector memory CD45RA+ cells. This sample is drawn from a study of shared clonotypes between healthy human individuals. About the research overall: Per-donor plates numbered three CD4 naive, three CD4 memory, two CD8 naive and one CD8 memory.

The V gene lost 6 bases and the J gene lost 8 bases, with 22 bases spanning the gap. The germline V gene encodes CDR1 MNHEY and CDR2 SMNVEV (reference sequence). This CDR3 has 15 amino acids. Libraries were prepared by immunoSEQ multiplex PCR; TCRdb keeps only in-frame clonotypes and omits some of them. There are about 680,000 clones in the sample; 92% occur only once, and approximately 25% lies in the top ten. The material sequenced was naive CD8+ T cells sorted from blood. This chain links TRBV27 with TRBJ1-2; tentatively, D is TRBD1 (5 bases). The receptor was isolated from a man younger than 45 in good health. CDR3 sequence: CASRPDSQDVIGYTF. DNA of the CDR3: TGTGCCAGCAGGCCCGACAGCCAAGATGTGATCGGCTACACCTTC.